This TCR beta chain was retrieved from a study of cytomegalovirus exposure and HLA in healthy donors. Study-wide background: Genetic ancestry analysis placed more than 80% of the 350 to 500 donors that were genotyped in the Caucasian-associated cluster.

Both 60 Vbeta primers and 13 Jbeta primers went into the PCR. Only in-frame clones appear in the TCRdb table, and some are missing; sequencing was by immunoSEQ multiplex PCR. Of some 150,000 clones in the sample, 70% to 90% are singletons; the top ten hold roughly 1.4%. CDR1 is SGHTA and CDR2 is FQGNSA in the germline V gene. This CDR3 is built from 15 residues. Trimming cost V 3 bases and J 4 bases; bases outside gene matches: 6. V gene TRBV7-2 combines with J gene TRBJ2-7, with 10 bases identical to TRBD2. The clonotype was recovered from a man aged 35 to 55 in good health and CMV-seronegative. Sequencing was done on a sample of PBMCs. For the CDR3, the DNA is TGTGCCAGCAGCTTCGTGCTAGCGGGAGAGTACGAGCAGTACTTC. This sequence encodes CASSFVLAGEYEQYF.